A single sample gave rise to the 3 T cell receptor beta chains below, sequenced in a study of T-cell reconstitution after alpha-beta-depleted transplantation in children. Unique molecular identifiers were used to barcode this TCRbeta library. TCRdb fed the PCR reads into MiXCR, producing one record per CDR3 protein. Found here are around 600,000 distinct CDR3 sequences, roughly 23% of them singletons; the top ten hold roughly 14%. This specimen was PBMCs, mostly from graft donor cells, taken 360 days after TCRalphabeta/CD19-depleted stem cell transplant. All receptors derive from a boy in the first two years of life who had a stem cell transplant for acute myeloid leukemia, so the T cells may come from the graft donor.

This clonotype has a single count. This rearrangement joins TRBV20-1 to TRBJ1-5, with a tentative D call TRBD1 (5 bases). This CDR3 comprises 12 residues. Trimming removed 7 bases at V and 0 bases at J, with 7 bases between. CDR1 is DFQATT and CDR2 is SNEGSKA in the germline V gene (reference sequence). The CDR3 loop reads CSGGYSNQPQHF. The CDR3 DNA follows: TGCAGTGGGGGGTATAGCAATCAGCCCCAGCATTTT.

This chain connects TRBV18 to TRBJ2-1; TRBD2 matches at 8 bases. Per germline, CDR1 KGHSH and CDR2 LQKENI. The CDR3 consists of 17 residues. The V and J ends lost 2 bases and 7 bases, in that order; junction bases with no gene match: 13. This CDR3 reads CASSPAIPGLGGNEQFF. DNA for the CDR3: TGTGCCAGCTCACCAGCTATACCGGGACTAGGGGGGAATGAGCAGTTCTTC.

This clonotype showed up many times. The chain uses TRBV19 and TRBJ2-2, with 8 bases that match TRBD2. From germline, CDR1 is LNHDA and CDR2 SQIVND (reference sequence). V lost 4 bases, J lost 1 base, and 8 bases stayed unmatched. The CDR3 totals 17 residues. CDR3 loop: CASSNPSGGKNTGELFF. The CDR3 DNA reads as TGTGCCAGTAGTAACCCCTCGGGAGGGAAGAACACCGGGGAGCTGTTTTTT.